What follows describes a single T cell receptor (beta chain). Germline V lookup: CDR1 SGHDN, CDR2 FVKESK. The CDR3 length is 18 residues. With 6 bases removed from V and 0 bases from J, the gap between germline ends came to 21 bases. The source of the sample is a study of control samples from healthy donors and cancer patients. The data were produced by immunoSEQ multiplex PCR, yet TCRdb's version contains in-frame clones alone and is incomplete. The sample has roughly 450,000 clones, approximately 92% seen once. This receptor was identified in a man in his forties with head and neck cancer. The sample comprised PBMCs. This chain connects TRBV14 to TRBJ2-1; D not certain. The CDR3 reads CASSTPYPGPLSYNEQFF. The CDR3 DNA sequence: TGTGCCAGCAGTACGCCTTATCCAGGTCCTCTCTCCTACAATGAGCAGTTCTTC.